This T cell receptor (beta chain) was sequenced for a study of T cells in Graves' hyperthyroidism and ophthalmopathy. Study-wide points: A model of 13 V-J features distinguished ophthalmopathy from stable hyperthyroidism.

This clonotype came up a few times. Its antigen is unidentified. The CDR3 covers 14 residues. The germline gives CDR1 SEHNR, CDR2 FQNEAQ (reference sequence). V gave up 5 bases and J gave up 4 bases; unmatched junction bases: 8. Amplification yielded TCR beta CDR3 regions, with RNA transcripts as the source. During a first-round RT-PCR of the TCR CDR3, the HTBI primer set was used. TCRdb reprocessed the multiplex PCR reads via MiXCR and lists one record per CDR3 protein. The sample records almost 600,000 distinct CDR3 sequences, more than 11% being singletons. For the diagnoses, clinical symptoms, serum thyroxine and TRAb, thyroid ultrasound and orbital computed tomography were used.

The receptor comes from a woman aged 25 to 45 with Graves' hyperthyroidism that later progressed to Graves' ophthalmopathy. Sequenced material: blood. The gene calls are TRBV7-9 and TRBJ2-7; 7 bases agree with TRBD1. CDR3 coding DNA: TGTGCCAGCAGCCTATTGACAGGGAAGTACGAGCAGTACTTC. It encodes CASSLLTGKYEQYF.